This T cell receptor (beta chain) was documented in a study of blood T cells in healthy people across ages. In the study overall: About one barcoded beta molecule per two T cells was captured by template switching.

Study conclusions and caveats: Getting older went along with TCR beta diversity per million T cells dropping roughly linearly.

Through a sample-barcoded 5' primer and a J-beta primer mix, a second PCR was run for about 6 to 11 cycles. TCRdb re-derived calls from the 5' RACE reads in MiXCR, one entry per CDR3 protein. The table shows around 1,600,000 distinct CDR3 sequences, with roughly 43% occurring only once. This CDR3 is built from 14 residues. The germline V gene has CDR1 SEHNR and CDR2 FQNEAQ (reference sequence). V lost 1 base to trimming and J lost 6 bases, with 12 bases between them. Remarks on this clonotype: The target antigen is unknown.

V and J are TRBV7-9 and TRBJ2-5; no firm D call. The sequence was obtained from a woman between 18 and 29 years old in good health. The sequencing sample was made of blood. In nucleotides, the CDR3 is TGTGCCAGCAGCTTAGTGGTAGGGAAGAAGACCCAGTACTTC. The encoded protein is CASSLVVGKKTQYF. Based on the CDR3 plus reference TRBV7-9 and TRBJ2-5, the full variable domain is DTGVSQNPRHKITKRGQNVTFRCDPISEHNRLYWYRQTLGQGPEFLTYFQNEAQLEKSRLLSDRFSAERPKGSFSTLEIQRTEQGDSAMYLCASSLVVGKKTQYFGPGTRLLVL.